This TCR beta chain was recorded in a study of T cells in Graves' hyperthyroidism and ophthalmopathy. Study as a whole: Blood from the periphery was taken at initial diagnosis, before any treatment.

RNA transcripts served as the template for amplifying TCR beta CDR3 regions. The HTBI primer set was used in a first-round RT-PCR of the TCR CDR3. TCRdb fed the multiplex PCR reads into MiXCR, producing one record per CDR3 protein. Among about 590,000 distinct CDR3 sequences listed, approximately 14% were seen once. Overall study results and limits: Stable hyperthyroidism and ophthalmopathy were separated using 13 V-J signatures.

CDR3 size: 15 residues. The V gene lost 0 bases and the J gene lost 5 bases, with 16 bases spanning the gap. CDR1 is SQVTM and CDR2 is ANQGSEA in the germline V gene. Exclusions: uncontrolled infection, other autoimmune disease, pregnancy, lactation. Fresh peripheral blood, 9.5 to 10 ml of it, supplied the PBMCs. The table lists this clonotype with a few counts. Its antigen is as yet unknown. The sequence derives from a woman in her twenties or thirties with Graves' hyperthyroidism. The gene calls are TRBV29-1 and TRBJ1-2, with D possibly being TRBD1 (6 bases). Sequencing was carried out using blood. The CDR3 nucleotides read TGCAGCGTTGAAGATCGGCGCAGGGGAGGATATGGCTACACCTTC. Translation: CSVEDRRRGGYGYTF.